The clone carrying this T cell receptor beta chain was found a few times. This CDR3 is also generated by other DNA sequences in the sample. Some clones are missing from TCRdb's copy, which holds only in-frame ones; the method was immunoSEQ multiplex PCR. The repertoire includes 780,000 or so clones, 72% of them detected once, and about 1.8% sits in the top ten. V shed 1 base and J 3 bases; nucleotides not matched to a gene: 1. From germline, CDR1 is LNHDA and CDR2 SQIVND (reference sequence). This CDR3 comprises 16 residues. This record comes from a study of shared clonotypes between healthy human individuals.

The sample comprised memory CD4+ T cells sorted from blood. As to subset: CD45RA-negative fraction. The clonotype originates from a woman in her twenties or thirties in good health. The chain is built from TRBV19 and TRBJ2-3; 13 bases fit TRBD2. For the CDR3, the DNA is TGTGCCAGTAGTATAGGACTAGCGGGAGGTACAGATACGCAGTATTTT. Translated, it gives CASSIGLAGGTDTQYF. The complete variable domain, with remaining parts taken from reference TRBV19 and TRBJ2-3, reads DGGITQSPKYLFRKEGQNVTLSCEQNLNHDAMYWYRQDPGQGLRLIYYSQIVNDFQKGDIAEGYSVSREKKESFPLTVTSAQKNPTAFYLCASSIGLAGGTDTQYFGPGTRLTVL.